The rows below give T cell receptor beta chains drawn from one sample of a study of shared clonotypes between healthy human individuals. Clones were read by immunoSEQ multiplex PCR, and TCRdb kept only the in-frame ones, dropping some. The repertoire holds about 2 million clones, about 95% seen once, with approximately 1.2% in the top ten. Material for sequencing was naive CD8+ T cells sorted from blood. The receptors here all came from a man aged 18 to 29 in good health. Each CDR3 is given with its conserved first and last residue. The order of the fields is clone size, D gene, J gene, V gene, CDR3 DNA, CDR3 protein. D genes are given only for firm matches. The size entry is marked missing in some rows and otherwise reads once, few, many or a size class.

NA,TRBD2,TRBJ2-7,TRBV4-3,TGCGCCAGCAGCCGACTAGCGGGAGACGAGCAGTACTTC,CASSRLAGDEQYF
NA,NA,TRBJ2-1,TRBV19,TGTGCCAGTAGTTGGGACATATACAATGAGCAGTTCTTC,CASSWDIYNEQFF
NA,NA,TRBJ1-4,TRBV6-5,TGTGCCAGCAGCGGACAGTACTTAAATGAAAAACTGTTTTTT,CASSGQYLNEKLFF
NA,NA,TRBJ1-3,TRBV7-4,TGTGCCAGCAGCTTCGGGCGGCGCGGTGACACCATATATTTT,CASSFGRRGDTIYF
NA,TRBD1,TRBJ1-3,TRBV6-6,TGTGCCAGCAGTTACTCAGGGGGCGAGGGAAACACCATATATTTT,CASSYSGGEGNTIYF
NA,NA,TRBJ2-3,TRBV7-9,TGTGCCAGCAGCTTAGCGTACGGGGTTGGCACTCCCTCAGATACGCAGTATTTT,CASSLAYGVGTPSDTQYF
NA,NA,TRBJ1-1,TRBV27,TGTGCCAGCAGGAGTGGGGGCACTGAAGCTTTCTTT,CASRSGGTEAFF
NA,NA,TRBJ2-7,TRBV9,TGTGCCAGCAGCGTCGGACCTGACTCCTACGAGCAGTACTTC,CASSVGPDSYEQYF
NA,NA,TRBJ2-3,TRBV6-1,TGTGCCAGCAGTGGTACTTACCCAACCAAGACTCCTAGCACAGATACGCAGTATTTT,CASSGTYPTKTPSTDTQYF
NA,NA,TRBJ2-2,TRBV19,TGTGCCAGTAGGTCGACAGGTTCCGGGGAGCTGTTTTTT,CASRSTGSGELFF
NA,TRBD1,TRBJ2-7,TRBV6-6,TGTGCCAGCAGCCCCCCCGACAGGGAGTTTTCCTACGAGCAGTACTTC,CASSPPDREFSYEQYF
NA,NA,TRBJ2-7,TRBV7-2,TGTGCCAGCAGCTTCAGACAGTCACATTACGAGCAGTACTTC,CASSFRQSHYEQYF
NA,TRBD1,TRBJ2-7,TRBV7-9,TGTGCCAGCAGCCGGGGACAGGTGACCTACGAGCAGTACTTC,CASSRGQVTYEQYF
NA,NA,TRBJ2-1,TRBV7-9,TGTGCCAGCAGCTTAGTCTCCTCCTCCATCAATGAGCAGTTCTTC,CASSLVSSSINEQFF
NA,TRBD2,TRBJ2-2,TRBV7-9,TGTGCCAGCACCCAAACCGGACTAGCGGGGGACACCGGGGAGCTGTTTTTT,CASTQTGLAGDTGELFF
NA,NA,TRBJ1-1,TRBV7-2,TGTGCCAGCAGCTCGAGGGGGAGTTACACTGAAGCTTTCTTT,CASSSRGSYTEAFF
NA,NA,TRBJ2-5,TRBV7-8,TGTGCCAGCAGCCTCTACCTCGGGGAGACCCAGTACTTC,CASSLYLGETQYF
NA,TRBD1,TRBJ2-7,TRBV23-1,TGCGCCAGCAGCCACCCGGACAGGGACTACGAGCAGTACTTC,CASSHPDRDYEQYF
NA,NA,TRBJ2-1,TRBV6-5,TGTGCCAGCAGTTTAGACTACCCGGGTGAGCAGTTCTTC,CASSLDYPGEQFF
NA,TRBD2,TRBJ2-7,TRBV9,TGTGCCAGCAGCGGCGGGGGGGCGAGGTTAGAGCAGTACTTC,CASSGGGARLEQYF
once,NA,TRBJ1-3,TRBV21-1,TGTGCCAGCAGCAAAGATGAACAAACTCTGAGGACTGGAAACACCATATATTTT,CASSKDEQTLRTGNTIYF
once,NA,TRBJ2-1,TRBV7-8,TGTGCCAGCAACCCGGTCACGGGCGATGAGCAGTTCTTC,CASNPVTGDEQFF
NA,TRBD1,TRBJ1-2,TRBV6-6,TGTGCCAGCAGTCCCTGGGCCGGACAGGATGGCTACACCTTC,CASSPWAGQDGYTF
NA,TRBD1,TRBJ2-3,TRBV19,TGTGCCAGTAGTATCATGGGGACAGGGGCCACAGATACGCAGTATTTT,CASSIMGTGATDTQYF
NA,NA,TRBJ1-2,TRBV25-1,TGTGCCAGCACTCCGGACCCTAACTATGGCTACACCTTC,CASTPDPNYGYTF
once,NA,TRBJ2-7,TRBV2,TGTGCCAGCAAGGGGGGCGACTCCTACGAGCAGTACTTC,CASKGGDSYEQYF
NA,NA,TRBJ2-1,TRBV27,TGTGCCAGCAGTGTTCTAGCGAGCTCCTACAATGAGCAGTTCTTC,CASSVLASSYNEQFF
NA,NA,TRBJ1-6,TRBV28,TGTGCCAGCACCCACATTCTCTATAATCCACCCCTCCACTTT,CASTHILYNPPLHF
NA,TRBD1,TRBJ2-7,TRBV6-6,TGTGCCAGCAGACCGCCGGGACAGGGTTCCTACGAGCAGTACTTC,CASRPPGQGSYEQYF
NA,NA,TRBJ2-3,TRBV27,TGTGCCAGCAGCTTAGTCCCTCGGGATACGCAGTATTTT,CASSLVPRDTQYF
NA,NA,TRBJ2-7,TRBV5-6,TGTGCCAGCAGCGGGCGCTCCTACGAGCAGTACTTC,CASSGRSYEQYF
once,TRBD2,TRBJ2-7,TRBV30,TGTGCCTGGAGTCCCCTGTTGACTAGCGGATCCTACGAGCAGTACTTC,CAWSPLLTSGSYEQYF
NA,NA,TRBJ1-1,TRBV7-8,TGTGCCAGCACGGGCGGGAGCACTGAAGCTTTCTTT,CASTGGSTEAFF
NA,TRBD1,TRBJ1-2,TRBV6-5,TGTGCCAGCAGTTACGGAGGGGGCGGCTACACCTTC,CASSYGGGGYTF
NA,NA,TRBJ1-4,TRBV12-5,TGTGCTAGTGGTTTGGTCCAGGGTGGAGCTAATGAAAAACTGTTTTTT,CASGLVQGGANEKLFF
NA,TRBD1,TRBJ1-6,TRBV28,TGTGCCAGCAGCCTGGGACAGGGGGTGAGTTATAATTCACCCCTCCACTTT,CASSLGQGVSYNSPLHF
NA,TRBD1,TRBJ1-1,TRBV10-2,TGCGCCAGCAGTGAGTCGACGGGGACAGGACCGAACACTGAAGCTTTCTTT,CASSESTGTGPNTEAFF